The 28 T cell receptor beta chains below were found in one sample sequenced in a study of T cell responses to AZD1222 COVID-19 vaccine. The table came from immunoSEQ multiplex PCR; TCRdb's copy has only in-frame clones and leaves some out. The repertoire holds roughly 200,000 clones, with approximately 95% as singletons. Sample: peripheral blood, taken 28 days after the second dose of the MenACWY control vaccine. All receptors derive from an adult who received the MenACWY meningococcal vaccine as a control.

This rearrangement joins TRBV29-1 to TRBJ1-1; perhaps TRBD1 as D (5 bases). Trimming removed 5 bases from V and 6 bases from J, with 16 bases in between. Germline V CDR1 and CDR2: SQVTM, ANQGSEA. The CDR3 runs 13 residues. The CDR3 nucleotides read TGCAGCGTTAGAGAGGGGAGGGTGGCTGAAGCTTTCTTT. Amino acid sequence: CSVREGRVAEAFF.

V is TRBV15 and J is TRBJ1-5; TRBD1 matches 7 bases. This CDR3 comprises 15 residues. J was trimmed by 6 bases and V by 5 bases; bases with no gene match: 10. Germline V gene data show CDR1 as LNHNV and CDR2 as YYDKDF (reference sequence). The DNA of the CDR3 is TGTGCCACCAGCGGATTTAAACAGGGGCCTCAGCCCCAGCATTTT. Amino acid sequence: CATSGFKQGPQPQHF.

J is TRBJ2-2 and V is TRBV27; tentatively, D is TRBD1 or TRBD2 (5 bases each). The germline CDR1 and CDR2 sequences are MNHEY and SMNVEV (reference sequence). Trimming took 4 bases from V and 4 from J, leaving 16 bases between them. This CDR3 is built from 16 residues. CDR3 region: CASSSGRTGPTGELFF. In DNA, the CDR3 is TGTGCCAGCAGTTCGGGACGGACGGGACCCACCGGGGAGCTGTTTTTT.

This clone is a singleton in its sample. V usage is TRBV5-1 and J usage is TRBJ1-1; TRBD1 might be the D (5 bases). V gave up 0 bases and J gave up 8 bases, with 14 bases separating them. CDR1 and CDR2 from the germline V gene are SGHRS and YFSETQ. The CDR3 has 14 residues. The CDR3 loop is CASSLVPGKGEAFF. The CDR3, as DNA: TGCGCCAGCAGCTTGGTGCCGGGGAAGGGGGAAGCTTTCTTT.

V usage is TRBV5-1 and J usage is TRBJ1-1; tentative D call: TRBD1 (5 bases). V was shortened by 0 bases and J by 3 bases, with 18 bases between the two germline ends. The CDR3 sequence is 17 residues long. Germline CDR1 is SGHRS and CDR2 is YFSETQ. This CDR3 is CASSLDSSKGPDTEAFF. Written as DNA, the CDR3 is TGCGCCAGCAGCTTGGACAGTTCAAAGGGGCCAGACACTGAAGCTTTCTTT.

This sequence joins TRBV4-2 and TRBJ2-2, with TRBD2 identical over 8 bases. The ends lost 0 bases at V and 4 bases at J; junction bases unmatched: 4. The germline V gene encodes CDR1 LGHNA and CDR2 YNFKEQ. This CDR3 has 16 residues. The CDR3 DNA sequence: TGTGCCAGCAGCCAAGATTCCAGCGGGGGCACCGGGGAGCTGTTTTTT. This sequence encodes CASSQDSSGGTGELFF.

The V call is TRBV2, the J call TRBJ1-2, with unresolved D. V was shortened by 7 bases and J by 3 bases, with 12 bases between the two germline ends. The CDR3 runs 13 residues. Germline-derived CDR1 and CDR2 are SNHLY and FYNNEI. The CDR3 sequence: CASTKEGDYGYTF. The CDR3 region has the DNA TGTGCCAGCACCAAGGAGGGAGACTATGGCTACACCTTC.

V usage is TRBV7-2 and J usage is TRBJ1-1; D is undetermined. Trimming took off 2 bases at V and 2 bases at J, with 12 bases between the two ends. Germline V CDR1 and CDR2: SGHTA, FQGNSA. CDR3 length: 15 residues. For the CDR3, the DNA is TGTGCCAGCAGCTTAAATCCAGGTTTAAACACTGAAGCTTTCTTT. Translation gives CASSLNPGLNTEAFF.

The CDR3 DNA sequence: TGTGCCAGCAGCACCGGGTACAGGGATTCACCCCTCCACTTT. Translated, it gives CASSTGYRDSPLHF. The chain is built from TRBV11-2 and TRBJ1-6, with a weak D call TRBD1 (6 bases). V was clipped by 5 bases and J by 8 bases, with 13 bases between them. CDR3 length: 14 residues. CDR1 and CDR2 (germline): SGHAT, FQNNGV.

The chain recombines TRBV5-1 with TRBJ1-1; D may be TRBD1 (5 bases). Per germline, CDR1 SGHRS and CDR2 YFSETQ. V lost 1 base and J lost 3, with 13 bases in between. The CDR3 has 15 amino acids. CDR3 region: CASSLQGPGYTEAFF. Here the CDR3 DNA reads TGCGCCAGCAGCTTGCAGGGCCCGGGGTACACTGAAGCTTTCTTT.

The chain is built from TRBV6-6 and TRBJ1-5; possibly TRBD1 for D (6 bases). The CDR3 extends over 16 amino acids. Per germline, CDR1 MNHNY and CDR2 SVGAGI (reference sequence). Trimming pared 5 bases from V and 0 bases from J, leaving 14 bases between. The DNA for the CDR3 is TGTGCCAGCAGTCGAAGGGGGGGATATAGCAATCAGCCCCAGCATTTT. This encodes CASSRRGGYSNQPQHF.

The V and J genes are TRBV6-5 and TRBJ2-1, with D possibly TRBD2 on 5 matching bases. Germline V gene lookup returns CDR1 MNHEY and CDR2 SVGAGI. CDR3 length: 14 amino acids. The V end lost 5 bases, the J end lost 4 bases, and 12 bases lay between the germline ends. The CDR3, as DNA: TGTGCCAGCAGTCTAGCAGCGGATTACAATGAGCAGTTCTTC. The encoded protein is CASSLAADYNEQFF.

A remark on this clone: The CDR3 carries no conserved terminal phenylalanine or tryptophan, so it likely arises from a read error. This sequence joins TRBV19 and TRBJ1-1; no reliable D call. V lost 1 base and J lost 5, with 8 bases in between. CDR1 is LNHDA, CDR2 SQIVND, per germline (reference sequence). The CDR3 length is 13 residues. CDR3 in amino acids: CASSIARATEAFS. CDR3 nucleotides: TGTGCCAGTAGTATAGCGAGGGCGACTGAAGCTTTCTCT.

The chain couples TRBV5-4 to TRBJ2-7; D perhaps matches TRBD2 (5 bases). V lost 4 bases and J lost 2, with 10 bases in between. Germline V gene lookup returns CDR1 SGHNT and CDR2 YYREEE (reference sequence). The length of the CDR3 is 13 residues. The CDR3 region has the DNA TGTGCCAGCAGCCGGACGGGAACCTACGAGCAGTACTTC. Residues: CASSRTGTYEQYF. Variable domain in full (rest from reference TRBV5-4 and TRBJ2-7): ETGVTQSPTHLIKTRGQQVTLRCSSQSGHNTVSWYQQALGQGPQFIFQYYREEENGRGNFPPRFSGLQFPNYSSELNVNALELDDSALYLCASSRTGTYEQYFGPGTRLTVT.

The gene calls are TRBV9 and TRBJ1-2, with D possibly being TRBD1 (6 bases). The V end lost 4 bases, the J end lost 2 bases, and 15 bases lay between the germline ends. CDR3 length equals 15 residues. CDR1 is SGDLS and CDR2 is YYNGEE in the germline V gene. CDR3 DNA sequence: TGTGCCAGCAGCTTTACACCCGGACAGAACTATGGCTACACCTTC. Protein: CASSFTPGQNYGYTF.

The chain uses TRBV5-4 and TRBJ1-2; TRBD1 matches 10 bases. The V gene end was trimmed by 4 bases and the J gene end by 5 bases; junction bases not matched to a gene: 8. This CDR3 is 15 amino acids long. Germline V gene lookup returns CDR1 SGHNT and CDR2 YYREEE (reference sequence). The CDR3 DNA reads TGTGCCAGCAGCAACCGGGACAGGGGATCTTATGGCTACACCTTC. Encoded protein: CASSNRDRGSYGYTF.

The V gene is TRBV11-2, the J gene TRBJ2-3; 9 bases are shared with TRBD1. CDR3 size: 15 residues. V lost 4 bases to trimming and J lost 5 bases; unmatched junction nucleotides: 7. Germline V gene sequence: CDR1 SGHAT, CDR2 FQNNGV. The CDR3 region is CASSSTGGGLDTQYF. The CDR3, as DNA: TGTGCCAGCAGCTCGACAGGGGGGGGCCTAGATACGCAGTATTTT.

This clone turned up a few times. The rearrangement links TRBV5-1 to TRBJ2-2; 8 bases align to TRBD1. Trimming took 3 bases from V and 5 from J; bases not matched to a gene: 6. Germline-derived CDR1 and CDR2 are SGHRS and YFSETQ. The CDR3 contains 15 residues. The CDR3 coding sequence is TGCGCCAGCAGCTCTCAGGGGGCCGATACCGGGGAGCTGTTTTTT. Protein: CASSSQGADTGELFF.

V is TRBV4-3 and J is TRBJ1-2; D is unresolved. Germline CDR1 LGHNA, CDR2 YSLEER. The CDR3 length is 14 residues. V lost 6 bases, J lost 0 bases, and 11 bases lay in between. CDR3 coding DNA: TGCGCCAGCAGTTGGTCTCAAGCTAACTATGGCTACACCTTC. This gives the protein CASSWSQANYGYTF.

The rearrangement uses TRBV18 and TRBJ2-2; possibly TRBD1 for D (5 bases). This CDR3 comprises 13 residues. Trimming took off 1 base at V and 5 bases at J, with 5 bases between the two ends. Germline lookup yields CDR1 KGHSH and CDR2 LQKENI. The CDR3 protein is CASSPQGTGELFF. CDR3 in DNA: TGTGCCAGCTCACCACAGGGGACCGGGGAGCTGTTTTTT.

The chain joins TRBV4-1 to TRBJ1-2, with D perhaps TRBD1 (6 bases). The germline V gene has CDR1 MGHRA and CDR2 YSYEKL. This CDR3 contains 15 residues. The V gene lost 0 bases and the J gene lost 4 bases, with 12 bases spanning the gap. The CDR3 here is CASSQEETGVYGYTF. The CDR3 nucleotides read TGCGCCAGCAGCCAAGAAGAGACAGGAGTCTATGGCTACACCTTC.

This chain joins TRBV7-2 and TRBJ2-3; D not resolved. The CDR3 contains 14 residues. V lost 4 bases to trimming and J lost 2 bases, with 10 bases between them. The germline V gene encodes CDR1 SGHTA and CDR2 FQGNSA. CDR3 amino acids: CASSSGTLTDTQYF. The CDR3 DNA reads as TGTGCCAGCAGCTCTGGTACTCTCACAGATACGCAGTATTTT.

Concerning this clone itself: Because it lacks the conserved phenylalanine or tryptophan at the end, this CDR3 is likely a read error. The DNA is left out, because the CDR3 cannot be placed on it with certainty; the CDR3 is given as TCRdb lists it. The chain employs TRBV7-5 and TRBJ1-2; the table names TRBD1, a call not compared with the DNA. TRBV7-5 is a pseudogene. The CDR3 is made up of 9 amino acids, end residues included. CDR3 sequence reads: CARSLGRQG.

The chain links TRBV11-2 to TRBJ1-2, with D uncertain. The V end lost 5 bases, the J end lost 1 base, and 8 bases lay between the germline ends. The CDR3 runs to 13 residues. CDR1 is SGHAT, CDR2 FQNNGV, per germline. The CDR3 loop reads CASSPDLNYGYTF. The CDR3, as DNA: TGTGCCAGCAGCCCCGACCTTAACTATGGCTACACCTTC.

The J gene is TRBJ2-5, the V gene TRBV5-1; D may be TRBD1 or TRBD2 (5 bases each). From germline, CDR1 is SGHRS and CDR2 YFSETQ. The CDR3 length is 15 residues. V was trimmed by 4 bases and J by 2 bases, leaving 15 bases between them. The CDR3 loop reads CASSPGWDHQETQYF. DNA of the CDR3: TGCGCCAGCAGCCCAGGCTGGGACCATCAAGAGACCCAGTACTTC.

V and J are TRBV5-5 and TRBJ1-3; possibly TRBD1 for D (5 bases). CDR1 is SGHKS, CDR2 YYEKEE, per germline (reference sequence). This CDR3 comprises 16 residues. The ends were cut back, 0 bases at V and 6 bases at J, with 16 bases in the middle. For the CDR3, the DNA is TGTGCCAGCAGCTTGGTTTATGGCAGTGGGGCAAACACCATATATTTT. Amino acids: CASSLVYGSGANTIYF.

This clone was recorded only once. This specimen includes other DNA sequences encoding the same CDR3. The rearrangement links TRBV3-1 (or the pseudogene TRBV3-2) to TRBJ1-1; no reliable D call. The V and J ends lost 1 base and 1 base respectively, with 4 bases between them. The length of the CDR3 is 13 residues. Germline V gives CDR1 LGHDT, CDR2 YNNKEL (reference sequence). CDR3 nucleotide sequence: TGTGCCAGCAGCCAAGGGAGGAACACTGAAGCTTTCTTT. Its translation is CASSQGRNTEAFF.

The CDR3 spells CASSELAGYEQYF. The CDR3, as DNA: TGTGCCAGCAGTGAACTAGCGGGCTACGAGCAGTACTTC. V and J are TRBV2 and TRBJ2-7, with 8 nucleotides matching TRBD2. With 2 bases clipped from V and 3 bases from J, the junction kept 0 bases outside the gene matches. Germline lookup yields CDR1 SNHLY and CDR2 FYNNEI. The CDR3 is 13 amino acids.